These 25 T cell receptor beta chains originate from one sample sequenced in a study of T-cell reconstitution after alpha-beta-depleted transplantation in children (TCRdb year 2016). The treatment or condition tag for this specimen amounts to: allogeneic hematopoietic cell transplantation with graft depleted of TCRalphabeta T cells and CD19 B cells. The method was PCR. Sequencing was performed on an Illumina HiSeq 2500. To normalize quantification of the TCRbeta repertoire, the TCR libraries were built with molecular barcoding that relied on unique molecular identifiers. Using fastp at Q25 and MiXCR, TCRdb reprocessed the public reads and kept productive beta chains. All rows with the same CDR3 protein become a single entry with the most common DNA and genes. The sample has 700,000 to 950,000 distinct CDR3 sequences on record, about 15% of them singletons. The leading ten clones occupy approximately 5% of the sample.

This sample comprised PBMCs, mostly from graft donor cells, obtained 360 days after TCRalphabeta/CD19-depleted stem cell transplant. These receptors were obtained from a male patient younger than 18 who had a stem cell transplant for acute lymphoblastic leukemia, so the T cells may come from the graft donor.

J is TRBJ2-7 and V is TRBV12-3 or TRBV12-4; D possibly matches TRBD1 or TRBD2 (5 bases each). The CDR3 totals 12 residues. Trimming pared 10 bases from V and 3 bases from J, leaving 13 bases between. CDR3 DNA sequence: TGTGCCACCGGGGACGCAGACTACGAGCAGTACTTC. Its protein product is CATGDADYEQYF.

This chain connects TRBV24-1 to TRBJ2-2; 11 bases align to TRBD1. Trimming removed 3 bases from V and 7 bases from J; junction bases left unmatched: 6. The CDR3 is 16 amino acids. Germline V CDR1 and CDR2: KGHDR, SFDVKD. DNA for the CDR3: TGTGCCACCAGTGATACCGGGACAGGGGGTTTCGGGGAGCTGTTTTTT. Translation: CATSDTGTGGFGELFF.

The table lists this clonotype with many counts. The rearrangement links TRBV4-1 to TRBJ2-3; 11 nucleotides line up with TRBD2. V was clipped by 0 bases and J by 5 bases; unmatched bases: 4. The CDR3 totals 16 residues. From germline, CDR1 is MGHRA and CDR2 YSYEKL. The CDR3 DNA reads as TGCGCCAGCAGCCAAGATAGCGGGAGGGCAATAGATACGCAGTATTTT. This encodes CASSQDSGRAIDTQYF.

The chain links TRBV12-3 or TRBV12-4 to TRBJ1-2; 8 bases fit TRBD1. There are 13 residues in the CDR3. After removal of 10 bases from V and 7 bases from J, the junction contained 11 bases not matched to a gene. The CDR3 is CAIAGQEIGGYTF. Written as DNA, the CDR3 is TGTGCCATTGCGGGACAGGAGATCGGTGGCTACACCTTC.

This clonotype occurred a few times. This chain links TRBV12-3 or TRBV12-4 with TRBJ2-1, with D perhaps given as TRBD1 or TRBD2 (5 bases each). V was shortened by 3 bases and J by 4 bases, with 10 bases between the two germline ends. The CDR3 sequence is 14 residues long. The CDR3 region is CASSLGRLYNEQFF. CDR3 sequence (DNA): TGTGCCAGCAGTTTGGGACGGTTATACAATGAGCAGTTCTTC.

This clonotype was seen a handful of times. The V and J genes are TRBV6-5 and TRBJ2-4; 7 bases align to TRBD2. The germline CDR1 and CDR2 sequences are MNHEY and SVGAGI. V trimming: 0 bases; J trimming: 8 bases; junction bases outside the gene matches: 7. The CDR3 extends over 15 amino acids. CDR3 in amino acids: CASSYSLMGGDIQYF. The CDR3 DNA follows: TGTGCCAGCAGTTACTCCTTAATGGGAGGGGACATTCAGTACTTC.

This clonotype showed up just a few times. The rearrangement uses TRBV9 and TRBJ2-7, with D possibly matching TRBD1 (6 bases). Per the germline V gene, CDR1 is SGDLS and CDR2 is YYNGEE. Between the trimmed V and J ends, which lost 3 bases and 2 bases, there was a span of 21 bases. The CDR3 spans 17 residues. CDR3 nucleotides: TGTGCCAGCAGCGCGGACAGATTAGCTAGCCGGGCCTACGAGCAGTACTTC. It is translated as CASSADRLASRAYEQYF.

The CDR3 protein is CASSSGWRGRETQYF. The CDR3 nucleotides are TGTGCCAGCAGTTCCGGGTGGAGGGGGCGAGAGACCCAGTACTTC. The rearrangement joins TRBV12-3 or TRBV12-4 to TRBJ2-5; TRBD1 is a possible D gene (7 bases). This CDR3 region has 15 residues. The V gene lost 4 bases and the J gene lost 4 bases, with 16 bases spanning the gap.

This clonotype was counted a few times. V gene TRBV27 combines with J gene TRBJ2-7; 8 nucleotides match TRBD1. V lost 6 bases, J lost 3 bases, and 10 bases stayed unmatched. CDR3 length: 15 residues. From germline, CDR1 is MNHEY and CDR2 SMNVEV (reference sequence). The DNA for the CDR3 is TGTGCCAGCAGACCCCGGACAGGGAGGTACTACGAGCAGTACTTC. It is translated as CASRPRTGRYYEQYF.

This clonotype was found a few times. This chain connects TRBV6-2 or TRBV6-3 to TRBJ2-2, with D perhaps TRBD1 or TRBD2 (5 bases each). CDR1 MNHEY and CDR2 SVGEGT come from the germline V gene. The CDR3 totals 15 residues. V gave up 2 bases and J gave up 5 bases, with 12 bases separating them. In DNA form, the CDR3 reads TGTGCCAGCAGTTACGGGACCCTTAATACCGGGGAGCTGTTTTTT. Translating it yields CASSYGTLNTGELFF.

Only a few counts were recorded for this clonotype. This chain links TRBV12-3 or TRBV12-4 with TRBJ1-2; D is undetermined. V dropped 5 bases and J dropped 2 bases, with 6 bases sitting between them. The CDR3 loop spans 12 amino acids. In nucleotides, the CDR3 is TGTGCCAGCAGTGTTTGGAACTATGGCTACACCTTC. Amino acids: CASSVWNYGYTF.

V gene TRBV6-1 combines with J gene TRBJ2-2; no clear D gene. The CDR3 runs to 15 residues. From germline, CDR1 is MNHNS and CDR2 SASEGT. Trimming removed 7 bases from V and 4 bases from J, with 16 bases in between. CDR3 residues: CASTAGRLTTGELFF. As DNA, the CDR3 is TGTGCCAGCACGGCAGGACGCCTCACCACCGGGGAGCTGTTTTTT.

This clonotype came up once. The CDR3 is CASSVQGGKETQYF. In DNA, the CDR3 is TGTGCCAGCAGCGTCCAGGGGGGCAAAGAGACCCAGTACTTC. The chain links TRBV9 to TRBJ2-5; perhaps TRBD1 as D (7 bases). CDR3 length: 14 amino acids. Between the trimmed V and J ends, which lost 2 bases and 3 bases, there was a span of 11 bases. Per germline, CDR1 SGDLS and CDR2 YYNGEE.

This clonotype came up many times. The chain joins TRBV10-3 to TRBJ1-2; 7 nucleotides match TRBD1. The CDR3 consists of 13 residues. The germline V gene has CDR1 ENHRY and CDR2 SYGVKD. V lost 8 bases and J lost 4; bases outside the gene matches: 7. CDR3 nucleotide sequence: TGTGCCATCCGTTCTGGACAGGTCTATGGCTACACCTTC. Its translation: CAIRSGQVYGYTF.

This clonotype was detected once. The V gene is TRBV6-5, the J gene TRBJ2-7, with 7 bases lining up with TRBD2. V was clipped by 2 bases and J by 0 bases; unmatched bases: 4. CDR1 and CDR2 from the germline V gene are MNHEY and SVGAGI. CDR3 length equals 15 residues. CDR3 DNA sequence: TGTGCCAGCAGTTACCGACTAGCAGCCTCCTACGAGCAGTACTTC. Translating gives CASSYRLAASYEQYF.

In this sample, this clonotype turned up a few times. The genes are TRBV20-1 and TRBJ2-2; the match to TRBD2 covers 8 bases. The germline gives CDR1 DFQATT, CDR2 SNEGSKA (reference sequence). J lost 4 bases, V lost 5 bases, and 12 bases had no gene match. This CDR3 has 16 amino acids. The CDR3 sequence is CSAGRGGAVSTGELFF. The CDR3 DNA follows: TGCAGTGCTGGCCGGGGGGGGGCGGTGAGCACCGGGGAGCTGTTTTTT.

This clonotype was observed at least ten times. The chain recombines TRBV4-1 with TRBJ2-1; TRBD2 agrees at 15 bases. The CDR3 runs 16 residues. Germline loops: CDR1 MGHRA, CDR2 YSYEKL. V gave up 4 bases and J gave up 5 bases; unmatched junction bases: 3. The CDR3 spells CASSRGLAGGDNEQFF. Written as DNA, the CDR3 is TGCGCCAGCAGCCGAGGACTAGCGGGAGGGGACAATGAGCAGTTCTTC.

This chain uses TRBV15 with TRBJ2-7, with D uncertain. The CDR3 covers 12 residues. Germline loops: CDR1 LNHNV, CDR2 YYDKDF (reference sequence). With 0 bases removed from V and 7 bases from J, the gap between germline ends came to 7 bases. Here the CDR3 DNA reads TGTGCCACCAGCAGAGATGTAGTGGAGCAGTACTTC. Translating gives CATSRDVVEQYF.

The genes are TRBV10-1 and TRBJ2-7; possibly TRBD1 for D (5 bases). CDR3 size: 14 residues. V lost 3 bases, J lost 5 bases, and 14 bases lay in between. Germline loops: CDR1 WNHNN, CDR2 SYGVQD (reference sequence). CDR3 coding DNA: TGCGCCAGCAGTGATAAGGGCAGGGTCAACGAGCAGTACTTC. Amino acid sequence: CASSDKGRVNEQYF.

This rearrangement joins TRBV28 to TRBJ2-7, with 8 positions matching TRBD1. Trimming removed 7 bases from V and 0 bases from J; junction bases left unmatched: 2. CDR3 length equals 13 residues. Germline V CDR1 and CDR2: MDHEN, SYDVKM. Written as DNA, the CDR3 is TGTGCCAGCATGACAGGGGTCTCCTACGAGCAGTACTTC. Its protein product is CASMTGVSYEQYF.

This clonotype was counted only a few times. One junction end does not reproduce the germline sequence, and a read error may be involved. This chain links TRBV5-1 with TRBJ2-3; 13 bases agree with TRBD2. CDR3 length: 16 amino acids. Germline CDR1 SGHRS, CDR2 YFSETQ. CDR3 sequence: CASSLGTSGTTDTQYF. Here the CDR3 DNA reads TGCGCCAGCAGTTTGGGGACTAGCGGGACCACAGATACGCAGTATTTT.

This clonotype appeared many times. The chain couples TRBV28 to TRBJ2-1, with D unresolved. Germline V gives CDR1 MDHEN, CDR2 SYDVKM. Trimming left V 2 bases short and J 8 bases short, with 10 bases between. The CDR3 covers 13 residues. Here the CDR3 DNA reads TGTGCCAGCAGTTTACTGACGGTACATGAGCAGTTCTTC. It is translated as CASSLLTVHEQFF. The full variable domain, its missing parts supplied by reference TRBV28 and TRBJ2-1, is DVKVTQSSRYLVKRTGEKVFLECVQDMDHENMFWYRQDPGLGLRLIYFSYDVKMKEKGDIPEGYSVSREKKERFSLILESASTNQTSMYLCASSLLTVHEQFFGPGTRLTVL.

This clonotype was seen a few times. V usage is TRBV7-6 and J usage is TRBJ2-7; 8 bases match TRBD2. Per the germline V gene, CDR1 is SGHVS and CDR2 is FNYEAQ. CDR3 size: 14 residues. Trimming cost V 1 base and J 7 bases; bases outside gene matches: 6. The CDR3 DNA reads TGTGCCAGCAGCTTAGGTAGCGGGATCTGGGAGCAGTACTTC. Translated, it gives CASSLGSGIWEQYF.

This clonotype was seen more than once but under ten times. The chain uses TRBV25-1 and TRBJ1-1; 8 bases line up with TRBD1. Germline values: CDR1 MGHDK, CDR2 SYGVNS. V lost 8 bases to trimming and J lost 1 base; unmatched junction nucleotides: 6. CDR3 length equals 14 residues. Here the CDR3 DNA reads TGTGCCAGCCGAAAGGACAGGGAGAACACTGAAGCTTTCTTT. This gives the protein CASRKDRENTEAFF.

CDR3 sequence: CSVPDGVEQYF. Written as DNA, the CDR3 is TGCAGCGTCCCAGACGGGGTCGAGCAGTACTTC. V gene TRBV29-1 combines with J gene TRBJ2-7; possibly TRBD2 for D (5 bases). V lost 6 bases and J 6 bases, leaving 12 bases between the germline ends. CDR3 length: 11 amino acids. Germline CDR1 and CDR2: SQVTM and ANQGSEA.